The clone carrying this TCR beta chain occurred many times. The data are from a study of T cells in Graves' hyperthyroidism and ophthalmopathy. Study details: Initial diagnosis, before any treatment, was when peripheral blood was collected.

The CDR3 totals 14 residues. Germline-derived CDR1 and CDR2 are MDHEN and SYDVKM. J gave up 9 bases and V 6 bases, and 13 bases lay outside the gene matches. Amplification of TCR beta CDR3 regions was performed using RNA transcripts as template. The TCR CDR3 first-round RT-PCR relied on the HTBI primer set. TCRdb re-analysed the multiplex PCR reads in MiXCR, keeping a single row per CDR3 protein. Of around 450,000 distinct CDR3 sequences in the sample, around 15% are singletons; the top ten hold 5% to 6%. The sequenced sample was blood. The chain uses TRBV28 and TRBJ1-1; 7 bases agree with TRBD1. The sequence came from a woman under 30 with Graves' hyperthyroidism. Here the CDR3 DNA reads TGTGCCAGCAGATCCTCCGGGACAGCAATTAAAGCTTTCTTT. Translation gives CASRSSGTAIKAFF.